This TCR beta chain came from a study of shared clonotypes between healthy human individuals. The data were produced by immunoSEQ multiplex PCR, yet TCRdb's version contains in-frame clones alone and is incomplete. The sample includes around 2.1 million clones, about 92% of them seen just once. Naive CD8 cells were CD45RO-negative, positively selected for CCR7, excluding terminally differentiated effector memory CD45RA+ cells. The CDR3 consists of 14 residues. Germline loops: CDR1 MNHEY, CDR2 SMNVEV (reference sequence). Trimming cost V 5 bases and J 7 bases, with 17 bases left between them. V gene TRBV27 combines with J gene TRBJ1-1, with D hard to call. The clonotype was recovered from a man aged 18-30 years in good health. Some clones in this sample may be carry-over from other donors' samples. Sequences were obtained from naive CD8+ T cells from PBMCs. DNA for the CDR3: TGTGCCAGCAGTAGTTGGCGAGAGAAGAATGAAGCTTTCTTT. The encoded protein is CASSSWREKNEAFF.